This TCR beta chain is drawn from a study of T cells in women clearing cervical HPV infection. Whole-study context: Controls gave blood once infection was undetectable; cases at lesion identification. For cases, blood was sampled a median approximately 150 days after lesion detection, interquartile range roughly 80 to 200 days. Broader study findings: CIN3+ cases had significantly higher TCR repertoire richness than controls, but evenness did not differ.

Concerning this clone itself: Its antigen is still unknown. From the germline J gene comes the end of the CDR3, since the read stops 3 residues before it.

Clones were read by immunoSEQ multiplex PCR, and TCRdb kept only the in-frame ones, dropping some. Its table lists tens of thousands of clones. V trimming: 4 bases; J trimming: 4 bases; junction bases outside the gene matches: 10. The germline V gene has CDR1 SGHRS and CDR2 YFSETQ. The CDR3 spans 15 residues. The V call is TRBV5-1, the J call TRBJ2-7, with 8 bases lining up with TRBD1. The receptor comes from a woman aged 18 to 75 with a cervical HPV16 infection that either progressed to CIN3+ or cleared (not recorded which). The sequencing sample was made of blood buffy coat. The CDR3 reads CASSPGQGPMYEQYF. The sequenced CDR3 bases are TGCGCCAGCAGCCCAGGACAGGGTCCGATGTACGAG.